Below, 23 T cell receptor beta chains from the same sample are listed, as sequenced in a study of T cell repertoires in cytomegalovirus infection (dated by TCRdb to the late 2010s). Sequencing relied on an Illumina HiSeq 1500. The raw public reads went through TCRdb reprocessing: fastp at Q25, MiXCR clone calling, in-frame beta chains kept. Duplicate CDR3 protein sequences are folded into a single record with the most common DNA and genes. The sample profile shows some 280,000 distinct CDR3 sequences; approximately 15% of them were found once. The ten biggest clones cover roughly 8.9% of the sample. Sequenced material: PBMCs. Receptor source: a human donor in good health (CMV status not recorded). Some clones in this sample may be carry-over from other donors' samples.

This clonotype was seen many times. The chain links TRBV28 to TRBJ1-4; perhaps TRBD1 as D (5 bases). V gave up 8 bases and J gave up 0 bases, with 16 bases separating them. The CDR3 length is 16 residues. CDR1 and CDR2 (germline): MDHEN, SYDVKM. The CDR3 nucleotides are TGTGCCAGCGGTACCAGTGGGGGAGCAACTAATGAAAAACTGTTTTTT. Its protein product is CASGTSGGATNEKLFF.

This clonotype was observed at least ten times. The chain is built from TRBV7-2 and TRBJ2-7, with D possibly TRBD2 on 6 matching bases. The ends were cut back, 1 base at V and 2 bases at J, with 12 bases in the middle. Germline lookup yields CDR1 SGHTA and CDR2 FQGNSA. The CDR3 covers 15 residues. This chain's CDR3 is CASSLEVAGTYEQYF. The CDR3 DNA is TGTGCCAGCAGCTTAGAAGTGGCGGGGACCTACGAGCAGTACTTC.

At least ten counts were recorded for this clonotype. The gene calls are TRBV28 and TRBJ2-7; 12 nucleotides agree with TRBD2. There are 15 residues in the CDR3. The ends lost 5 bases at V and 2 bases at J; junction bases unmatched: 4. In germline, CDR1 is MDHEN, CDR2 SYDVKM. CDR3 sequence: CASSRTSGITYEQYF. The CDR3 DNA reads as TGTGCCAGCAGTCGGACTAGCGGGATAACCTACGAGCAGTACTTC.

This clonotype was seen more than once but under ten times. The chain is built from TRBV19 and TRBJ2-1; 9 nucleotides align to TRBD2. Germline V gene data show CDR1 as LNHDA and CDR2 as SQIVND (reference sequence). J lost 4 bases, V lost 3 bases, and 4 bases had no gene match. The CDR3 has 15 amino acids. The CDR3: CASSIGLAGYNEQFF. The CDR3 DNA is TGTGCCAGTAGTATCGGGCTAGCGGGGTACAATGAGCAGTTCTTC.

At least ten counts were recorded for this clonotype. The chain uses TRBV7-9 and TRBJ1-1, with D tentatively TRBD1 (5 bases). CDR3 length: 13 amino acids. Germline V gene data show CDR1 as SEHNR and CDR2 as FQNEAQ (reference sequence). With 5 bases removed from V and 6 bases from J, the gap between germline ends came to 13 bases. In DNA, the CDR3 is TGTGCCAGCAGCAACCGGGGGTACGCTGAAGCTTTCTTT. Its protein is CASSNRGYAEAFF. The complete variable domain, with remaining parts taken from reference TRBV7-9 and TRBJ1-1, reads DTGVSQNPRHKITKRGQNVTFRCDPISEHNRLYWYRQTLGQGPEFLTYFQNEAQLEKSRLLSDRFSAERPKGSFSTLEIQRTEQGDSAMYLCASSNRGYAEAFFGQGTRLTVV.

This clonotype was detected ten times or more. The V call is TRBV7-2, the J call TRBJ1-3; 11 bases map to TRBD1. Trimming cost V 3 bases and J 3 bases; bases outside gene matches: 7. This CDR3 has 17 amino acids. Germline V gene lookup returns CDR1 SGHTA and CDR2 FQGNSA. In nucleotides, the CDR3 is TGTGCCAGCAGCTTTATCCGGGACAGGGGGTTTGGAAACACCATATATTTT. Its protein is CASSFIRDRGFGNTIYF.

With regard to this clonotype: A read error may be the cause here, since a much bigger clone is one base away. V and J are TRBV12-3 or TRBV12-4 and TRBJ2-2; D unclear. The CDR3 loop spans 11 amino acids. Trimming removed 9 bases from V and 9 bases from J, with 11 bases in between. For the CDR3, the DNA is TGTGCCAGAACCTTCGGCCGGGAGCTGTTTTTT. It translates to CARTFGRELFF.

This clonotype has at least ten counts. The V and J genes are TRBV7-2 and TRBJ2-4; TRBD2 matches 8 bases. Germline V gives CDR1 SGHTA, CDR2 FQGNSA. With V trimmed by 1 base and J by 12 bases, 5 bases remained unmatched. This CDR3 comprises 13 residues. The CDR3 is CASSLEPSGSQYF. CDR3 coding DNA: TGTGCCAGCAGCTTAGAGCCCAGCGGGAGTCAGTACTTC.

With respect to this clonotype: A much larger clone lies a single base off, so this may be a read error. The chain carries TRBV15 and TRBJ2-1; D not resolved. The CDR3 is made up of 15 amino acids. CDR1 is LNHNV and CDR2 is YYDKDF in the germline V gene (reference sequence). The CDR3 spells CATSRGWESYHEQFF. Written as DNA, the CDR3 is TGTGCCACCAGCAGAGGGTGGGAATCCTACCATGAGCAGTTCTTC.

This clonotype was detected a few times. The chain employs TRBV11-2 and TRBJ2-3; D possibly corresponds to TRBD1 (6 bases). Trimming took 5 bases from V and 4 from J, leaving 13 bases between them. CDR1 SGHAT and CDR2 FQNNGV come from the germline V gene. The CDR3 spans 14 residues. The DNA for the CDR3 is TGTGCCAGCAGCCGCCTCAGGGGAGCAGATACGCAGTATTTT. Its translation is CASSRLRGADTQYF.

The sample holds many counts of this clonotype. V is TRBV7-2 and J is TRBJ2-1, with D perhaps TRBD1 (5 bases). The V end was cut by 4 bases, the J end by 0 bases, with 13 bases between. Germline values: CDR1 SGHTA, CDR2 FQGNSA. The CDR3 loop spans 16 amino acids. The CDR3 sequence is CASSSRRDLSYNEQFF. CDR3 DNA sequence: TGTGCCAGCAGCTCGCGCAGGGATCTCTCCTACAATGAGCAGTTCTTC.

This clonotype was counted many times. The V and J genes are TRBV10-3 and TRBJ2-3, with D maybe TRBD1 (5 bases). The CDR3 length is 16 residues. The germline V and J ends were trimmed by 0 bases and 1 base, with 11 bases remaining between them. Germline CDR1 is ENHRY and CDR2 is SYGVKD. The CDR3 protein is CAISESTRVGTDTQYF. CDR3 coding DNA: TGTGCCATCAGTGAGTCCACCAGGGTTGGCACAGATACGCAGTATTTT.

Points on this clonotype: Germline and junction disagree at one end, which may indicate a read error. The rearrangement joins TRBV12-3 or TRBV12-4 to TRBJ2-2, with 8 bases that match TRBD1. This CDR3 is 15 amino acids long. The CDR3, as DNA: TGTGCCAGCTTGAGTGGGACAGGACACACCAGGGAGCTGTTTTTT. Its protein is CASLSGTGHTRELFF.

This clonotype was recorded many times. CDR3 sequence: CASSGEGANTEAFF. The CDR3 DNA is TGCGCCAGCAGCGGTGAGGGGGCCAACACTGAAGCTTTCTTT. This chain joins TRBV4-1 and TRBJ1-1; 7 nucleotides match TRBD1. Per the germline V gene, CDR1 is MGHRA and CDR2 is YSYEKL. There are 14 residues in the CDR3. V was pared by 5 bases and J by 2 bases, with 5 bases of the junction left unmatched.

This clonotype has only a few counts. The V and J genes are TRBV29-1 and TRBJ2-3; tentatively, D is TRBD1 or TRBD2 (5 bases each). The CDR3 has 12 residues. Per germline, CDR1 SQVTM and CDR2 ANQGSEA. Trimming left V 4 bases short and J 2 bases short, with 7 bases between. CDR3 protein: CSVGGYTDTQYF. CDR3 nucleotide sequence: TGCAGCGTTGGGGGGTACACAGATACGCAGTATTTT.

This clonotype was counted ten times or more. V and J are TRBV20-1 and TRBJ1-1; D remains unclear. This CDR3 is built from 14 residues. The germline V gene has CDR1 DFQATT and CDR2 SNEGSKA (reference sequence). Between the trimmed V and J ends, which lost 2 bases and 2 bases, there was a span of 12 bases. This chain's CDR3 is CSARPSNLNTEAFF. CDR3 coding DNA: TGCAGTGCTAGACCCTCCAATTTAAACACTGAAGCTTTCTTT.

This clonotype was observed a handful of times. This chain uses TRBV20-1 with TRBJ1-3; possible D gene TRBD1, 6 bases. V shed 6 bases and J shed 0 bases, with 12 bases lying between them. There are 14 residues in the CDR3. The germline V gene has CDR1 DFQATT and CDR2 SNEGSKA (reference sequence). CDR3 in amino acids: CSAEEGGSGNTIYF. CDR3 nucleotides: TGCAGTGCCGAGGAAGGGGGCTCTGGAAACACCATATATTTT.

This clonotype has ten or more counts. The CDR3 DNA is TGTGCCAGCAGTTTGGTACAGAACACCGGGGAGCTGTTTTTT. As protein: CASSLVQNTGELFF. The chain recombines TRBV28 with TRBJ2-2; no firm D call. V lost 3 bases and J lost 1, with 6 bases in between. Germline V gene sequence: CDR1 MDHEN, CDR2 SYDVKM. The CDR3 has 14 amino acids.

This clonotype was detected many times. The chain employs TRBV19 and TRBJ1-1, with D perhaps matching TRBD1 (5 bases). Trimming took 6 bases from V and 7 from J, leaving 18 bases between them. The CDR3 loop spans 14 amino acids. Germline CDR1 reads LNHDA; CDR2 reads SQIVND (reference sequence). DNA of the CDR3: TGTGCCAGTAGCAACGAGGATCGGGGGGGTGAAGCTTTCTTT. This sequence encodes CASSNEDRGGEAFF.

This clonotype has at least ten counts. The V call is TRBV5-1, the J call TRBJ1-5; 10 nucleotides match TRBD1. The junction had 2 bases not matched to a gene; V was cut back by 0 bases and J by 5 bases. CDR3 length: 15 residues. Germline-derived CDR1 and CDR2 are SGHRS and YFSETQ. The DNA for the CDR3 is TGCGCCAGCAGCTTGGAGGGACAGGGGTATCAGCCCCAGCATTTT. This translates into CASSLEGQGYQPQHF.

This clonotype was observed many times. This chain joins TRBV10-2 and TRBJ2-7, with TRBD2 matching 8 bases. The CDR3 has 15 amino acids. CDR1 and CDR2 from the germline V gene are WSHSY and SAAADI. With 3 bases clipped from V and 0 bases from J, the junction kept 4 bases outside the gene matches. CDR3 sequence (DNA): TGCGCCAGCAGTGATGAACTAGCGGTCTCCTACGAGCAGTACTTC. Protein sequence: CASSDELAVSYEQYF.

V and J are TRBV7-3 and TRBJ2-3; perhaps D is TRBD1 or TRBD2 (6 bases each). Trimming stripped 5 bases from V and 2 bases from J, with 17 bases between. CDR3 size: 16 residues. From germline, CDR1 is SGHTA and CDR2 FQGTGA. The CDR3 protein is CASSLQGGTITDTQYF. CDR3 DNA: TGTGCCAGCAGCCTTCAAGGGGGGACAATCACAGATACGCAGTATTTT.

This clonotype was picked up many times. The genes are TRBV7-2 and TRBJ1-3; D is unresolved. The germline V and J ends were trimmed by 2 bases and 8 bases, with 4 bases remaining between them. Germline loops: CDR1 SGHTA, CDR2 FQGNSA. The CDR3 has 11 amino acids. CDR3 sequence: CASSLRDTIYF. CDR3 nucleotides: TGTGCCAGCAGCTTAAGAGACACCATATATTTT.